This is a list of T cell receptor beta chains from one sample in a study of T cell responses to AZD1222 COVID-19 vaccine. Clones were read by immunoSEQ multiplex PCR, and TCRdb kept only the in-frame ones, dropping some. Here the sample spans 45,000 or so clones, 75% to 85% being singletons. Sample: peripheral blood, taken on day 0 of AZD1222 vaccination. These receptors originate from an adult in good health. CDR3s include the opening cysteine and the closing phenylalanine or tryptophan. D genes are given only for firm matches. Rows give clone size only sometimes, using once, few, many, or a class for an expanded clone.

size: NA
J: TRBJ2-3
V: TRBV18
D: NA
CDR3: CASSPADSASTDTQYF
DNA: TGTGCCAGCTCACCGGCGGACAGCGCTTCCACAGATACGCAGTATTTT

size: NA
J: TRBJ2-2
V: TRBV30
D: TRBD1
CDR3: CAWAGTGFDGELFF
DNA: TGTGCCTGGGCCGGGACAGGGTTCGACGGGGAGCTGTTTTTT

size: NA
J: TRBJ2-7
V: TRBV27
D: TRBD2
CDR3: CASSVGGGGVYEQYF
DNA: TGTGCCAGCAGTGTCGGGGGCGGGGGGGTTTACGAGCAGTACTTC

size: NA
J: TRBJ1-4
V: TRBV30
D: TRBD1
CDR3: CAWSPQTGTLFF
DNA: TGTGCCTGGAGTCCTCAGACAGGGACACTGTTTTTT

size: NA
J: TRBJ2-1
V: TRBV6-5
D: NA
CDR3: CASSYSIVNEQFF
DNA: TGTGCCAGCAGTTACTCGATAGTAAATGAGCAGTTCTTC

size: few
J: TRBJ2-3
V: TRBV30
D: NA
CDR3: CAWSETSTDTQYF
DNA: TGTGCCTGGAGTGAGACTAGCACAGATACGCAGTATTTT

size: NA
J: TRBJ2-7
V: TRBV11-1
D: TRBD1
CDR3: CASSLYRGTYEQYF
DNA: TGTGCCAGCAGCTTATACAGGGGGACCTACGAGCAGTACTTC

size: once
J: TRBJ1-1
V: TRBV5-1
D: NA
CDR3: CASSLETNTEAFF
DNA: TGCGCCAGCAGCTTGGAAACGAACACTGAAGCTTTCTTT

size: NA
J: TRBJ1-4
V: TRBV6-5
D: NA
CDR3: CASSYGALANEKLFF
DNA: TGTGCCAGCAGTTACGGGGCGCTAGCTAATGAAAAACTGTTTTTT

size: NA
J: TRBJ2-1
V: TRBV19
D: NA
CDR3: CASSLGAGIFF
DNA: TGTGCCAGTAGTCTCGGGGCGGGGATTTTCTTC

size: NA
J: TRBJ1-4
V: TRBV6-2/TRBV6-3
D: TRBD1
CDR3: CASSSRGQGEKLFF
DNA: TGTGCCAGCAGTTCGAGGGGGCAGGGTGAAAAACTGTTTTTT

size: NA
J: TRBJ1-2
V: TRBV27
D: NA
CDR3: CASSPRTPRDGYGYTF
DNA: TGTGCCAGCAGTCCCCGGACACCTCGGGACGGCTATGGCTACACCTTC

size: NA
J: TRBJ1-2
V: TRBV30
D: TRBD1
CDR3: CAWRRTGQGVFGYTF
DNA: TGTGCCTGGAGGAGAACGGGACAGGGGGTTTTTGGCTACACCTTC

size: once
J: TRBJ1-6
V: TRBV30
D: NA
CDR3: CAWSVPVRGIHF
DNA: TGTGCCTGGAGTGTACCGGTCAGGGGAATCCACTTT

size: NA
J: TRBJ1-5
V: TRBV30
D: NA
CDR3: CAWSVGHHGNQPQHF
DNA: TGTGCCTGGAGTGTAGGGCACCATGGCAATCAGCCCCAGCATTTT

size: few
J: TRBJ2-7
V: TRBV6-2/TRBV6-3
D: TRBD1
CDR3: CASSNGQGWHEQYF
DNA: TGTGCCAGCAGCAATGGACAGGGTTGGCACGAGCAGTACTTC

size: few
J: TRBJ1-5
V: TRBV7-9
D: NA
CDR3: CASSLGSGRGLNQPQHF
DNA: TGTGCCAGCAGCTTAGGGTCGGGTCGAGGTTTAAATCAGCCCCAGCATTTT